This TCR beta chain was found in a study of OX40 agonist ivuxolimab in advanced cancers. Germline CDR1 SGHVS, CDR2 FNYEAQ. The CDR3 is 14 residues long. Trimming took 5 bases from V and 7 from J, leaving 17 bases between them. Libraries were prepared by immunoSEQ multiplex PCR; TCRdb keeps only in-frame clonotypes and omits some of them. The repertoire holds approximately 69,000 clones, with approximately 86% as singletons. The gene calls are TRBV7-6 and TRBJ2-5; possible D gene TRBD2, 6 bases. Here the sequenced sample was CD4+ or CD8+ T cells sorted from blood, taken in a trial of the OX40 agonist ivuxolimab. The source of this sequence is an adult with an advanced solid tumor such as melanoma, head and neck, liver or kidney cancer. In nucleotides, the CDR3 is TGTGCCAGCAGCCCGGGGACTGCTGGGGGGACCCAGTACTTC. Protein product: CASSPGTAGGTQYF.